The entry below describes one T cell receptor (beta chain). Its antigen is unknown. Treatment given: 15 to 20 received Ad26.COV2.S at low or high dose, single or two shots; about 5 received placebo; per-sample allocation not given. Samples came from day 63 after the first vaccine or placebo injection. As its vector, the vaccine had Ad26, which expressed Wuhan-strain SARS-CoV-2 spike. Sequencing was performed with immunoSEQ multiplex PCR; in TCRdb, only in-frame clones are kept and a portion is missing. There are more than 300,000 clones in the sample; around nine tenths occur only once, and about 10% lies in the top ten. This sample is drawn from a study of Ad26.COV2.S vaccination and SARS-CoV-2 variants. Study conclusions and caveats: The analyses of TCR breadth and depth may have understated the size of total T cell responses. Placebo and vaccine recipients had non-spike TCR breadth that was similar. Reported findings describe substantial breadth in spike-specific CD8+ and CD4+ T cell responses following vaccination.

This sample comprised peripheral blood, obtained in a trial of Ad26.COV2.S vaccine versus placebo. The source is a person aged 18-65 years who received the Ad26.COV2.S COVID-19 vaccine or a placebo.

This chain's CDR3 is CASSPGRDTTEAFF. The CDR3 nucleotides read TGTGCCAGCAGCCCAGGCAGGGATACCACTGAAGCTTTCTTT. The chain couples TRBV7-2 to TRBJ1-1; tentatively, D is TRBD1 (5 bases). Per the germline V gene, CDR1 is SGHTA and CDR2 is FQGNSA. The V gene lost 5 bases and the J gene lost 4 bases, with 14 bases spanning the gap. This CDR3 comprises 14 residues.